This paragraph covers one T cell receptor (beta chain) sequence. Its antigen is not known. The record originates from a study of CD4 T cells in relation to SARS-CoV-2 and coronaviruses. Germline trimming cut 5 bases from V and 1 base from J; bases unmatched to any gene: 17. CDR1 SEHNR and CDR2 FQNEAQ come from the germline V gene (reference sequence). This CDR3 has 19 residues. Only in-frame clones appear in the TCRdb table, and some are missing; sequencing was by immunoSEQ multiplex PCR. The table shows tens of thousands of clones, with 72% occurring only once. CD4+ T cells from unexposed donors were obtained before the COVID-19 pandemic (2011-2018). After more than eight days of culture, CD4+ T cells were isolated.

The receptor's source is a human donor in good health. The V gene is TRBV7-9, the J gene TRBJ1-2; 9 nucleotides align to TRBD1. The sequenced sample consisted of CD4+ T cells from PBMCs, cultured in vitro. DNA for the CDR3: TGTGCCAGCAGCCCCTTCGGAACAGGGGGCAGGAATGGTAACTATGGCTACACCTTC. The encoded protein is CASSPFGTGGRNGNYGYTF.